The clone carrying this T cell receptor beta chain was observed a single time. The data originate from a study of shared clonotypes between healthy human individuals. Trimming stripped 1 base from V and 5 bases from J, with 8 bases between. CDR3 size: 14 residues. The germline CDR1 and CDR2 sequences are SGHTA and FQGNSA. Sequencing used immunoSEQ multiplex PCR; TCRdb keeps in-frame clones, though not all of them. The sample yields roughly 1,100,000 clones, about 75% seen once. Every donor, a Caucasian adult, lived in Nashville, Tennessee. Sequencing input: memory CD4+ T cells sorted from blood. Noted subset: CD45RA-negative fraction. The sequence was obtained from a man aged 18-30 years in good health. V and J are TRBV7-2 and TRBJ2-2; D might be TRBD1 (6 bases). The CDR3 sequence: CASSLEQGTGELFF. Written as DNA, the CDR3 is TGTGCCAGCAGCTTAGAACAGGGTACCGGGGAGCTGTTTTTT.